This entry features one T cell receptor (beta chain) sequence. The data belong to a study of Graves' ophthalmopathy and Graves' hyperthyroidism. The TCR beta CDR3 regions underwent amplification from RNA transcripts. HTBI primers primed a first-round RT-PCR, and a second-round multiplex PCR followed. Each CDR3 protein is one row after TCRdb ran MiXCR on the multiplex PCR reads. The sample contains about 1.2 million distinct CDR3 sequences, about two fifths of which appear only once. V was shortened by 4 bases and J by 0 bases, with 12 bases between the two germline ends. The CDR3 has 16 residues. Germline CDR1 KGHDR, CDR2 SFDVKD.

The specimen sequenced was peripheral blood or thyroid tissue (not recorded which). The chain recombines TRBV24-1 with TRBJ1-5; D possibly corresponds to TRBD1 (6 bases). The sequence was obtained from an adult man with Graves' hyperthyroidism. The CDR3 region has the DNA TGTGCCACCAGTGAACGTACAGGGCCTAGCAATCAGCCCCAGCATTTT. Residues: CATSERTGPSNQPQHF.